The clone carrying this TCR beta chain was seen a single time. The source of the sample is a study of regulatory T cells in long-lasting Graves disease. Building of the TCR beta libraries involved iRepertoire HTBI primers and Arm-PCR of CDR3 regions. MiXCR, applied by TCRdb to the multiplex PCR reads, yields one record per CDR3 protein. The table has over 500,000 distinct CDR3 sequences, 16% seen once. Trimming took 3 bases from V and 2 from J; bases not matched to a gene: 6. CDR1 and CDR2 from the germline V gene are LNHDA and SQIVND (reference sequence). This CDR3 region has 15 residues. Time point here: newly diagnosed GD, antithyroid drugs for less than 3 months. Extracted PBMC RNA gave rise to the TCR library. This sample also belongs to another study, concerning T cells in Graves' hyperthyroidism and ophthalmopathy.

This receptor was identified in a woman under 40 with Graves disease. This rearrangement joins TRBV19 to TRBJ2-7; 8 nucleotides match TRBD1. The starting material was peripheral blood mononuclear cells (PBMCs), obtained at new diagnosis, from a patient treated with antithyroid drugs. In DNA, the CDR3 is TGTGCCAGTAGTATCGGCCGGGACAGGCCCTACGAGCAGTACTTC. This codes for CASSIGRDRPYEQYF.